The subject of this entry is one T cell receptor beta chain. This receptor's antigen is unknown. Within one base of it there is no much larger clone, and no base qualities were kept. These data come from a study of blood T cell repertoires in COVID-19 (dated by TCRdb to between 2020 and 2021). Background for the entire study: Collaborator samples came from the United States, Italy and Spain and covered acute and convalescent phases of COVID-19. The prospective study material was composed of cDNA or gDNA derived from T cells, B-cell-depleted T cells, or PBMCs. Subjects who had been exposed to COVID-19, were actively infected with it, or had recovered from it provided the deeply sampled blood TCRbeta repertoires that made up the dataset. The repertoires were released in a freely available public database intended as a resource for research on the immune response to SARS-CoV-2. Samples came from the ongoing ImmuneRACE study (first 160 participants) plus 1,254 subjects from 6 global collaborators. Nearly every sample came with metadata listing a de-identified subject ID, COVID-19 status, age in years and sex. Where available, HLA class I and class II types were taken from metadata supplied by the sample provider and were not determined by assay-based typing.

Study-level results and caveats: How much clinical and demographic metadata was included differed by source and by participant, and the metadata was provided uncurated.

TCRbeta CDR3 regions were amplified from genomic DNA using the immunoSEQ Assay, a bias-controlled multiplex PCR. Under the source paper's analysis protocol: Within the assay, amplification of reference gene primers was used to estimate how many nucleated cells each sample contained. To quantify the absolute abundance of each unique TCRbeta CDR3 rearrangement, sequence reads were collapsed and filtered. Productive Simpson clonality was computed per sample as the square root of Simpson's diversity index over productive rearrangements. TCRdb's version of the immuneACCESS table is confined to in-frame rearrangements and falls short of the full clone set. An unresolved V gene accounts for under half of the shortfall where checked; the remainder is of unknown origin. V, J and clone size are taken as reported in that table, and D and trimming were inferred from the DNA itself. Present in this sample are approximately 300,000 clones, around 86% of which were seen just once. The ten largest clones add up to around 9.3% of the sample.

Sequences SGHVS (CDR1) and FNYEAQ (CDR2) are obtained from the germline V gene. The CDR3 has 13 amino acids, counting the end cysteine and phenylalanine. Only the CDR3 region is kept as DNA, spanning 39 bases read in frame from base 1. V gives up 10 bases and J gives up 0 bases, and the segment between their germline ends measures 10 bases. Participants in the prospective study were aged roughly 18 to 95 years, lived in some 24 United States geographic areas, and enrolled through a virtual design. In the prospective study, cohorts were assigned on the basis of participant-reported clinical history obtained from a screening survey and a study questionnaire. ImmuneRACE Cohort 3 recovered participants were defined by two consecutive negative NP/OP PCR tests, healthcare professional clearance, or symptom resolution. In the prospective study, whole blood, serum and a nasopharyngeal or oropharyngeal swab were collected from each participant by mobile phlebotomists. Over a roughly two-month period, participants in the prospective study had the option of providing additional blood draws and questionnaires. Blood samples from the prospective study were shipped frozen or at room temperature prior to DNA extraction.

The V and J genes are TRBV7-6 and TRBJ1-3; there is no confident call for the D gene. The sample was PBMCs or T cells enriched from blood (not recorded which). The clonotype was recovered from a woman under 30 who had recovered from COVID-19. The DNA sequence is TGTGCCACAATTAAGAGCTCTGGAAACACCATATATTTT. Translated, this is CATIKSSGNTIYF.